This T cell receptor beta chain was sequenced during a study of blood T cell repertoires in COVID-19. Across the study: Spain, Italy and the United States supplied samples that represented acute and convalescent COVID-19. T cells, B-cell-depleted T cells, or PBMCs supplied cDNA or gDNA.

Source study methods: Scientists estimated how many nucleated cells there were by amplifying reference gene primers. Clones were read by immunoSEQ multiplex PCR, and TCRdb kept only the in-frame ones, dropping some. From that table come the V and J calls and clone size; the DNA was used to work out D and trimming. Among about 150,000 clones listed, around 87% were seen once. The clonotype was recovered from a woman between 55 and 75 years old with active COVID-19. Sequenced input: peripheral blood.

CDR3 region: CASSFGDRNSPLHF. The CDR3, as DNA: TGTGCCAGCAGCTTCGGGGACAGAAATTCACCCCTCCACTTT. This chain uses TRBV7-9 with TRBJ1-6, with 7 bases lining up with TRBD1. V lost 3 bases and J lost 7; bases outside the gene matches: 3. CDR3 length: 14 residues. Looked up from germline, CDR1 is SEHNR and CDR2 is FQNEAQ (reference sequence).